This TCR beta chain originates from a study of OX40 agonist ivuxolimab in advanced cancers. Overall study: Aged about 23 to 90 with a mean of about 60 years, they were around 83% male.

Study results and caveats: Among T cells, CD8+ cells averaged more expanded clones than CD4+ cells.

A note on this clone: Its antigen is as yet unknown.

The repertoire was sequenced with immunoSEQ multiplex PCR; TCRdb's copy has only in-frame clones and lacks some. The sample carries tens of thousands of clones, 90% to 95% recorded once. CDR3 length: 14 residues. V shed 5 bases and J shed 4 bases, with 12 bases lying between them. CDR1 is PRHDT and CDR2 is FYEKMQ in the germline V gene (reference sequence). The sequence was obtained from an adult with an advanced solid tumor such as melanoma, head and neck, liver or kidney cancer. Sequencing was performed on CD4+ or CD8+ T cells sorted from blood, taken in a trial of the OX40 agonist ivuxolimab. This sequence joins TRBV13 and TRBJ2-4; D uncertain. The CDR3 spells CASSIRTVKNIQYF. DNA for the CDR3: TGTGCCAGCAGCATCCGGACGGTGAAAAACATTCAGTACTTC.